Below, one TCR beta chain is given with its context. The antigen remains undetermined. Germline V gene data show CDR1 as SQVTM and CDR2 as ANQGSEA. V was pared by 7 bases and J by 4 bases, with 10 bases of the junction left unmatched. The CDR3 covers 15 residues. This sample is part of a study of cytomegalovirus exposure and HLA in healthy donors. Measured with immunoSEQ multiplex PCR; TCRdb has only the in-frame clones, and not every one. The sample has 150,000 to 200,000 clones; about 89% are singletons. Study observations and caveats: Most TCR sequences were seen very rarely across donors, but some public TCRs occurred in many. Altogether, some 170 TCR beta chains were recorded as cytomegalovirus-associated. Reported results showed that the classifier diagnosed cytomegalovirus status with high specificity and sensitivity.

This receptor was obtained from a young woman in good health and CMV-seropositive. The chain has TRBV29-1 and TRBJ1-4; 9 positions match TRBD1. The source material was PBMCs. The CDR3 is CSAGGQGKYNEKLFF. The CDR3, as DNA: TGCAGCGCGGGAGGACAGGGGAAATATAATGAAAAACTGTTTTTT.